These T cell receptor beta chains were read from a single sample in a study of Graves' ophthalmopathy and Graves' hyperthyroidism. From the multiplex PCR reads, TCRdb called clonotypes with MiXCR, one entry per CDR3 protein. The sample contains around 1,200,000 distinct CDR3 sequences, around a third of which appear only once. Sample: peripheral blood or thyroid tissue (not recorded which). The receptor source for this set is an adult man with Graves' hyperthyroidism. CDR3s include the opening cysteine and the closing phenylalanine or tryptophan. Fields, in order: V gene, J gene, clone size, D gene, CDR3 protein, CDR3 DNA. A D gene is named only where the DNA matches it firmly. A clone size is listed for some rows: how often the clone was seen (once, few, many), or a class if it is expanded.

TRBV7-2	TRBJ1-4	many	TRBD1	CASSADRVKLFF	TGTGCCAGCAGTGCCGACAGGGTCAAACTGTTTTTT
TRBV15	TRBJ2-2	few	.	CATEEPGAARGNTGELFF	TGTGCCACCGAGGAACCTGGGGCAGCAAGGGGGAACACCGGGGAGCTGTTTTTT
TRBV20-1	TRBJ2-5	few	.	CSARATASETQYF	TGCAGTGCTAGAGCGACAGCGTCAGAGACCCAGTACTTC
TRBV7-2	TRBJ2-5	.	TRBD2	CASSSGTSRAETQYF	TGTGCCAGCAGCTCCGGGACTAGTAGGGCAGAGACCCAGTACTTC
TRBV12-3/TRBV12-4	TRBJ1-1	.	.	CASSRDAAGGAFF	TGTGCTAGCAGCCGGGACGCCGCGGGGGGGGCTTTCTTT
TRBV29-1	TRBJ1-2	.	.	CSVKAIPPAPTGQANYGYTF	TGCAGCGTTAAAGCGATCCCACCGGCGCCTACGGGGCAAGCTAACTATGGCTACACCTTC
TRBV9	TRBJ1-1	many	TRBD1	CASSVDVRDRAEAFF	TGTGCCAGCAGCGTAGATGTCAGGGACAGGGCTGAAGCTTTCTTT
TRBV19	TRBJ2-7	few	.	CASSMDSAYEQYF	TGTGCCAGTAGTATGGACTCAGCCTACGAGCAGTACTTC
TRBV29-1	TRBJ2-5	many	.	CSSPLGETQYF	TGCAGCTCCCCTTTGGGAGAGACCCAGTACTTC
TRBV10-3	TRBJ2-2	many	.	CAISAGMNTGELFF	TGTGCCATCAGTGCAGGGATGAACACCGGGGAGCTGTTTTTT
TRBV5-6	TRBJ1-3	.	TRBD1	CASSYGTGERVTIYF	TGTGCCAGCAGCTATGGGACAGGGGAAAGGGTGACCATATATTTT
TRBV12-3/TRBV12-4	TRBJ1-2	few	TRBD1	CASSLGTGEIGYTF	TGTGCCAGCAGTTTAGGGACAGGCGAGATTGGCTACACCTTC
TRBV20-1	TRBJ2-3	.	.	CSAPGTENTDTQYF	TGCAGTGCTCCCGGGACTGAGAACACAGATACGCAGTATTTT
TRBV4-1	TRBJ2-7	.	.	CASSRSLQYF	TGCGCCAGCAGCCGAAGCCTACAGTACTTC
TRBV7-9	TRBJ2-7	many	.	CASSLGRRGYEQYF	TGTGCCAGCAGCTTGGGCAGAAGGGGATACGAGCAGTACTTC
TRBV5-1	TRBJ2-5	many	.	CASSLETGTYQETQYF	TGCGCCAGCAGCTTAGAGACAGGCACGTACCAAGAGACCCAGTACTTC
TRBV7-3	TRBJ1-2	.	.	CASRTIGGNYGYTF	TGTGCCAGCAGGACCATCGGGGGGAACTATGGCTACACCTTC
TRBV24-1	TRBJ2-2	.	TRBD2	CATSDFSGLAQDGELFF	TGTGCCACCAGTGATTTCTCAGGACTAGCGCAGGACGGGGAGCTGTTTTTT
TRBV6-5	TRBJ1-5	.	.	CASSRGRARNQPQHF	TGTGCCAGCAGCCGCGGACGGGCCCGCAATCAGCCCCAGCATTTT
TRBV9	TRBJ2-7	many	.	CASSASGTEFYEQYF	TGTGCCAGCAGCGCGTCCGGGACGGAATTCTACGAGCAGTACTTC
TRBV14	TRBJ1-3	few	.	CASSRLQGYGNTIYF	TGTGCCAGCAGCCGGTTACAGGGCTACGGAAACACCATATATTTT
TRBV5-5	TRBJ1-2	few	TRBD1	CASSLGDRADRGYGYTF	TGTGCCAGCAGCTTGGGGGACAGGGCCGATCGGGGCTATGGCTACACCTTC
TRBV29-1	TRBJ2-7	few	.	CSVAGLTSSYEQYF	TGCAGCGTTGCTGGACTAACATCCTCCTACGAGCAGTACTTC
TRBV11-3	TRBJ1-6	.	TRBD1	CASSPVGGTAYSNSPLHF	TGTGCCAGCAGTCCCGTGGGTGGGACAGCGTACTCAAATTCACCCCTCCACTTT
TRBV19	TRBJ2-5	many	TRBD1	CASSTRGRGQETQYF	TGTGCCAGTAGTACCAGGGGGCGCGGTCAAGAGACCCAGTACTTC
TRBV10-3	TRBJ1-2	.	.	CAIRLGGSRYGYTF	TGTGCCATCAGATTGGGGGGCAGCAGATATGGCTACACCTTC
TRBV6-1	TRBJ2-2	few	TRBD2	CASSASGSFGELFF	TGTGCCAGCAGTGCTAGCGGGAGTTTCGGGGAGCTGTTTTTT
TRBV14	TRBJ1-5	.	.	CASSQVWGQPQHF	TGTGCCAGCAGCCAAGTTTGGGGACAGCCCCAGCATTTT
TRBV5-1	TRBJ1-6	many	.	CASSLKAGRDSPLHF	TGCGCCAGCAGCTTAAAGGCCGGCCGGGATTCACCCCTCCACTTT
TRBV11-2	TRBJ2-2	.	TRBD1	CASRPSWGQGNTGELFF	TGTGCCAGCAGACCTTCCTGGGGACAGGGGAACACCGGGGAGCTGTTTTTT
TRBV7-9	TRBJ1-5	many	.	CASSNQGRSSINQPQHF	TGTGCCAGCAGTAATCAGGGACGCTCTTCCATTAATCAGCCCCAGCATTTT
TRBV7-9	TRBJ2-2	few	.	CASTRSRGGELFF	TGTGCCAGCACCAGATCTCGGGGCGGGGAGCTGTTTTTT
TRBV7-2	TRBJ1-5	.	.	CASSLATSVGQPQHF	TGTGCCAGCAGCTTAGCAACTTCGGTCGGTCAGCCCCAGCATTTT
TRBV29-1	TRBJ1-5	.	.	CSVPGGDSNQPQHF	TGCAGCGTTCCCGGAGGGGATAGCAATCAGCCCCAGCATTTT
TRBV2	TRBJ1-1	many	.	CASSGEKDTEAFF	TGTGCCAGCAGTGGGGAAAAGGACACTGAAGCTTTCTTT
TRBV5-1	TRBJ1-1	many	.	CASTRSRGNTEAFF	TGCGCCAGCACCCGAAGTAGGGGGAATACTGAAGCTTTCTTT
TRBV7-9	TRBJ2-5	.	.	CASSLEWGETQYF	TGTGCCAGCAGCTTAGAGTGGGGAGAGACCCAGTACTTC
TRBV7-2	TRBJ1-2	many	.	CASSLPGENYGYTF	TGTGCCAGCAGCCTCCCAGGGGAAAACTATGGCTACACCTTC
TRBV6-5	TRBJ2-7	.	TRBD1	CASREQGVYEQYF	TGTGCCAGCAGAGAACAGGGGGTTTACGAGCAGTACTTC
TRBV5-1	TRBJ1-4	many	.	CASSRGVDEKLFF	TGCGCCAGCAGCAGAGGGGTGGATGAAAAACTGTTTTTT
TRBV10-3	TRBJ1-2	.	TRBD1	CAISRDRSYYGYTF	TGTGCCATCAGCAGGGACAGGAGTTACTATGGCTACACCTTC
TRBV24-1	TRBJ1-2	many	.	CATSDLALNYGYTF	TGTGCCACCAGTGATTTGGCCTTAAACTATGGCTACACCTTC
TRBV10-3	TRBJ2-7	many	.	CASSYGLSYEQYF	TGTGCCAGCAGTTACGGTCTATCCTACGAGCAGTACTTC